These 3 T cell receptor beta chains came from one sample sequenced in a study of T cells in Graves' hyperthyroidism and ophthalmopathy. RNA transcripts gave rise to amplified TCR beta CDR3 regions. HTBI primers were the set used in a first-round RT-PCR of the TCR CDR3. TCRdb called the multiplex PCR reads again in MiXCR, with one record for every CDR3 protein. Of approximately 600,000 distinct CDR3 sequences listed, over 11% are singletons. Specimen: blood. The receptor set was obtained from a woman aged 30 to 39 with Graves' hyperthyroidism that later progressed to Graves' ophthalmopathy.

Written as DNA, the CDR3 is TGTGCCAGCAGCTTAGTTAGGGACAGCTCCTACAATGAGCAGTTCTTC. This gives the protein CASSLVRDSSYNEQFF. The V and J genes are TRBV7-3 and TRBJ2-1; 7 bases line up with TRBD1. The V gene's germline CDR1 is SGHTA and CDR2 FQGTGA. V was pared by 2 bases and J by 0 bases, with 4 bases of the junction left unmatched. There are 16 residues in the CDR3.

This clonotype turned up a few times. The V gene is TRBV6-2 or TRBV6-3, the J gene TRBJ2-3, with 8 bases fitting TRBD2. J gave up 2 bases and V 7 bases, and 8 bases lay outside the gene matches. Germline-derived CDR1 and CDR2 are MNHEY and SVGEGT. This CDR3 has 15 amino acids. The CDR3 reads CASIGRGIPTDTQYF. The CDR3 region has the DNA TGTGCCAGCATCGGGAGGGGGATCCCCACAGATACGCAGTATTTT.

This clonotype occurred many times. The chain combines TRBV28 with TRBJ1-2; TRBD1 agrees at 8 bases. From germline, CDR1 is MDHEN and CDR2 SYDVKM. The length of the CDR3 is 15 residues. V shed 2 bases, J shed 3 bases, and the junction held 5 bases outside the gene matches. Here the CDR3 reads CASSLRTGSYYGYTF. In nucleotides, the CDR3 is TGTGCCAGCAGTTTAAGGACAGGGTCTTACTATGGCTACACCTTC.